This T cell receptor beta chain was found in a study of T cell responses to AZD1222 COVID-19 vaccine. Study-level findings and limits: Baseline antibody screening turned up just a handful of seropositive AZD1222 recipients. CD4 TCRs covered the whole spike, strongest at regions 160-218 and 743-854. Recipients of two AZD1222 doses showed rising Spike-specific TCR breadth and depth.

This CDR3 comprises 11 residues. A word on this clone: Its antigen is as yet unknown.

Libraries were prepared by immunoSEQ multiplex PCR; TCRdb keeps only in-frame clonotypes and omits some of them. This table has roughly 140,000 clones, 75% to 90% appearing once. The TCR sequence derives from an adult who received the AZD1222 COVID-19 vaccine. The genes are TRBV21-1 and TRBJ2-1. TRBV21-1 is marked as a pseudogene. The sample in question was peripheral blood, obtained 28 days after the second AZD1222 dose. CDR3 sequence (DNA): TGTGCCAGCAGCAAATTTAATGAGCAGTTCTTC. This encodes CASSKFNEQFF.